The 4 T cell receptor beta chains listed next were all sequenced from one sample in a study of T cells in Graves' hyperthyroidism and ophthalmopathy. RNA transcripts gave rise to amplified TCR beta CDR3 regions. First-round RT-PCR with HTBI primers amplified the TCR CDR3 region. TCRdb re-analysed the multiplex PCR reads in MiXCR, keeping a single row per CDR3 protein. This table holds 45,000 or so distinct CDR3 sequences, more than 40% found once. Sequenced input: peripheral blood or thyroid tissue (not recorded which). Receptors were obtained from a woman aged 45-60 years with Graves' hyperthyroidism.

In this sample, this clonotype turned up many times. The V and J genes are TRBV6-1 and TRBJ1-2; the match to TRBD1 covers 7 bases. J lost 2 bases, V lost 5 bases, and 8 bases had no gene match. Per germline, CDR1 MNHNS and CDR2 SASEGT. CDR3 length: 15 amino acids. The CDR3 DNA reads TGTGCCAGCAGTTTAACTACGACAGGGAACTATGGCTACACCTTC. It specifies CASSLTTTGNYGYTF.

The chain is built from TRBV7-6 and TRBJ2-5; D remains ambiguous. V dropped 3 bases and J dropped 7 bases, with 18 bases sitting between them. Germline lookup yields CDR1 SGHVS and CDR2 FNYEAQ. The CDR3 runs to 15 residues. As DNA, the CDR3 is TGTGCCAGCAGCTTCACGTCCCCGGCTGACGTGACCCAGTACTTC. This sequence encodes CASSFTSPADVTQYF.

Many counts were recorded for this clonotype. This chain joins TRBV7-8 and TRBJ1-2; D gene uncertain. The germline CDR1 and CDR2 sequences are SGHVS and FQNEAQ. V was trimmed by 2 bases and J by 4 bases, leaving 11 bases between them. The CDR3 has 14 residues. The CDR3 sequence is CASSLYGRGYGYTF. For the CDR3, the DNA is TGTGCCAGCAGCTTATATGGGCGCGGCTATGGCTACACCTTC.

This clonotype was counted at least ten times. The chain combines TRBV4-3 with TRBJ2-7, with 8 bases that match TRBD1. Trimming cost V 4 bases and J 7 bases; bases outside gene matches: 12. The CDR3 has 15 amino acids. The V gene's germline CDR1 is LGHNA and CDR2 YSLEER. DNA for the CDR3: TGCGCCAGCAGCCGCGGGACAGGTAGTTCGGGGGAGCAGTACTTC. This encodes CASSRGTGSSGEQYF.